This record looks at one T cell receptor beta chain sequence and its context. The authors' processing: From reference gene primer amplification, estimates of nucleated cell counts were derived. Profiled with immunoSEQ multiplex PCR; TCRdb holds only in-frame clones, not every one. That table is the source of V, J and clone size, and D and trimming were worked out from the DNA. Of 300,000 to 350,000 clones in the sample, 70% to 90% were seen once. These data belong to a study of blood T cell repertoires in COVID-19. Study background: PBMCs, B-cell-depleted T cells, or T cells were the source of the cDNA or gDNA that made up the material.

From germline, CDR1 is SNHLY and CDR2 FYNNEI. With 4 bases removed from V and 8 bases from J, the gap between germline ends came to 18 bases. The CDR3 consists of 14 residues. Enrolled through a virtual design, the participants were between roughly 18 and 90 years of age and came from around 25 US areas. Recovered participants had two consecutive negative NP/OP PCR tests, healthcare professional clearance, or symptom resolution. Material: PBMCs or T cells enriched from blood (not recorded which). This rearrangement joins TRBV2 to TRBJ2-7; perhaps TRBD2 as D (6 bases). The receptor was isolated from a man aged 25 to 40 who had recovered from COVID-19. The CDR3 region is CASSARDWTTKQYF. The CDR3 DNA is TGTGCCAGCAGTGCCAGGGACTGGACTACGAAGCAGTACTTC. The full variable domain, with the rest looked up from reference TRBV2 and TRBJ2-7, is EPEVTQTPSHQVTQMGQEVILRCVPISNHLYFYWYRQILGQKVEFLVSFYNNEISEKSEIFDDQFSVERPDGSNFTLKIRSTKLEDSAMYFCASSARDWTTKQYFGPGTRLTVT.